What follows is one TCR beta chain and its context. This record comes from a study of blood T cell repertoires in COVID-19. About the study: COVID-19 samples from acute and convalescent phases originated in the United States, Italy and Spain.

This CDR3 region has 14 residues. Germline-derived CDR1 and CDR2 are LNHDA and SQIVND (reference sequence). J gave up 4 bases and V 8 bases, and 8 bases lay outside the gene matches. Authors' methods: By means of reference gene primer amplification, nucleated cell counts were estimated. This table comes from immunoSEQ multiplex PCR, and its TCRdb copy is limited to in-frame clones, with some not included. The V and J calls and clone size were taken over from that table, and D and trimming were inferred from the DNA. The sample carries roughly 88,000 clones, roughly 85% recorded once. The sequence was obtained from a woman between 55 and 75 years old with COVID-19, enrolled during active disease. Source material: peripheral blood. J is TRBJ1-5 and V is TRBV19; 7 bases are shared with TRBD1. In DNA, the CDR3 is TGTGCCAGTCACGGACAGGTATCAAATCAGCCCCAGCATTTT. This gives the protein CASHGQVSNQPQHF.